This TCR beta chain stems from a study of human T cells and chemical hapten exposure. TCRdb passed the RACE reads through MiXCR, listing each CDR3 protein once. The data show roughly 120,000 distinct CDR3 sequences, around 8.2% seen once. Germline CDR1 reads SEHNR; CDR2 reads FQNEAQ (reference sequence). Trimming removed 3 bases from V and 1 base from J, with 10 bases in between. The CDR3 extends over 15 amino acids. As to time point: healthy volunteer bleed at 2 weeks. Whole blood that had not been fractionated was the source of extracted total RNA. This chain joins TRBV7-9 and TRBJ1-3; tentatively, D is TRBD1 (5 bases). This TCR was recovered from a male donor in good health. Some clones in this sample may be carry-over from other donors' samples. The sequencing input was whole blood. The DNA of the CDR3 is TGTGCCAGCAGCTTTTTCGGGGCTTCTGGAAACACCATATATTTT. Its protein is CASSFFGASGNTIYF.